One and the same sample provided the 8 T cell receptor beta chains below, sequenced in a study of shared T cell receptors in the human thymus. TCRdb's copy holds only in-frame clones and misses some; the assay was immunoSEQ multiplex PCR. Altogether more than 550,000 clones are present, approximately 85% being singletons, with the ten largest covering around 0.01%. These data were likewise used in another study, on human thymus T cells.

The material sequenced was thymocytes. These receptors were obtained from a girl less than two years old with a congenital heart defect.

The CDR3 nucleotides are TGTGCCAGCAGCCAAGATCCCGGGACTAGCGGGGGGGTTTCGCTACAGGATCATTACAATGAGCAGTTCTTC. Translated: CASSQDPGTSGGVSLQDHYNEQFF. This chain connects TRBV4-2 to TRBJ2-1; TRBD2 matches at 16 bases. V shed 0 bases, J shed 4 bases, and the junction held 21 bases outside the gene matches. The germline V gene has CDR1 LGHNA and CDR2 YNFKEQ. There are 24 residues in the CDR3.

This chain connects TRBV30 to TRBJ2-5, with a tentative D call TRBD2 (6 bases). There are 14 residues in the CDR3. Between the trimmed V and J ends, which lost 1 base and 5 bases, there was a span of 14 bases. Germline-derived CDR1 and CDR2 are GTSNPN and SVGIG (reference sequence). The chain's CDR3 is CAWSGRVERETQYF. CDR3 in DNA: TGTGCCTGGAGTGGGAGGGTGGAGCGGGAGACCCAGTACTTC. Full variable domain (missing parts from reference TRBV30 and TRBJ2-5): SQTIHQWPATLVQPVGSPLSLECTVEGTSNPNLYWYRQAAGRGLQLLFYSVGIGQISSEVPQNLSASRPQDRQFILSSKKLLLSDSGFYLCAWSGRVERETQYFGPGTRLLVL.

The count of this clone is one. This rearrangement joins TRBV19 to TRBJ1-4; D may be TRBD1 (6 bases). The germline V gene has CDR1 LNHDA and CDR2 SQIVND (reference sequence). CDR3 length equals 14 residues. V dropped 3 bases and J dropped 8 bases, with 13 bases sitting between them. The CDR3 DNA reads TGTGCCAGTAGTATTTCAGGGGTTGCCGAAAAACTGTTTTTT. Translated: CASSISGVAEKLFF. The full variable domain, its missing parts supplied by reference TRBV19 and TRBJ1-4, is DGGITQSPKYLFRKEGQNVTLSCEQNLNHDAMYWYRQDPGQGLRLIYYSQIVNDFQKGDIAEGYSVSREKKESFPLTVTSAQKNPTAFYLCASSISGVAEKLFFGSGTQLSVL.

The V and J genes are TRBV6-1 and TRBJ2-1; D unclear. Trimming left V 4 bases short and J 2 bases short, with 9 bases between. This CDR3 region has 14 residues. Per the germline V gene, CDR1 is MNHNS and CDR2 is SASEGT. The CDR3 loop is CASSANSTYNEQFF. As DNA, the CDR3 is TGTGCCAGCAGTGCAAACAGCACCTACAATGAGCAGTTCTTC.

The chain has TRBV29-1 and TRBJ1-2; D is unclear. Germline V gives CDR1 SQVTM, CDR2 ANQGSEA. This CDR3 contains 12 residues. Trimming cost V 6 bases and J 4 bases, with 12 bases left between them. The CDR3 bases are TGCAGCGTCGCGGGCAGAACCTATGGCTACACCTTC. It is translated as CSVAGRTYGYTF.

The chain uses TRBV28 and TRBJ2-3; a possible D gene is TRBD2 (7 bases). The CDR3 contains 17 residues. Deletions cut 7 bases from V and 4 bases from J, with 24 bases between. The germline gives CDR1 MDHEN, CDR2 SYDVKM. The CDR3 region has the DNA TGTGCCAGCACGCCGGGGGGCCGTACGAGGGTCCCAGATACGCAGTATTTT. Encoded protein: CASTPGGRTRVPDTQYF.

The gene calls are TRBV11-2 and TRBJ2-7; TRBD1 agrees at 10 bases. The germline V gene encodes CDR1 SGHAT and CDR2 FQNNGV. V trimming: 5 bases; J trimming: 4 bases; junction bases outside the gene matches: 5. The CDR3 sequence is 14 residues long. The CDR3 region is CASSRQGAPYEQYF. CDR3 nucleotides: TGTGCCAGCAGCCGACAGGGGGCACCGTACGAGCAGTACTTC.

The gene calls are TRBV4-1 and TRBJ1-2; weak D call: TRBD1 (5 bases). V was trimmed by 2 bases and J by 3 bases, leaving 10 bases between them. Per the germline V gene, CDR1 is MGHRA and CDR2 is YSYEKL. This CDR3 comprises 14 residues. The CDR3: CASSQWGGHYGYTF. The CDR3 coding sequence is TGCGCCAGCAGCCAATGGGGCGGTCACTATGGCTACACCTTC.